The 17 T cell receptor beta chains given below trace back to one sample, sequenced in a study of blood T cell repertoires in COVID-19. Some clones are missing from TCRdb's copy, which holds only in-frame ones; the method was immunoSEQ multiplex PCR. The data show 53,000 or so clones, 70% to 90% seen once. The sample was peripheral blood. These TCRs come from a man older than 75 with acute or convalescent COVID-19.

The chain employs TRBV11-2 and TRBJ1-6, with TRBD1 as a possible D gene (6 bases). The CDR3 covers 15 residues. Germline V gives CDR1 SGHAT, CDR2 FQNNGV. Trimming took 1 base from V and 8 from J, leaving 12 bases between them. The chain's CDR3 is CASSLGTGLDSPLHF. For the CDR3, the DNA is TGTGCCAGCAGCTTAGGCACAGGGTTGGATTCACCCCTCCACTTT.

J is TRBJ1-1 and V is TRBV12-3 or TRBV12-4; D might be TRBD1 (6 bases). V was clipped by 7 bases and J by 1 base, with 7 bases between them. This CDR3 region has 12 residues. CDR3 DNA: TGTGCCAGCATGACAGGGAACACTGAAGCTTTCTTT. This codes for CASMTGNTEAFF.

The J gene is TRBJ2-7, the V gene TRBV9, with D tentatively TRBD2 (6 bases). The CDR3 contains 15 residues. Per germline, CDR1 SGDLS and CDR2 YYNGEE. V lost 4 bases to trimming and J lost 7 bases, with 21 bases between them. The CDR3 here is CASSPGEGPRGEQYF. In DNA form, the CDR3 reads TGTGCCAGCAGCCCAGGAGAGGGTCCCCGGGGGGAGCAGTACTTC. Combining the CDR3 with reference TRBV9 and TRBJ2-7 gives the whole variable domain DSGVTQTPKHLITATGQRVTLRCSPRSGDLSVYWYQQSLDQGLQFLIQYYNGEERAKGNILERFSAQQFPDLHSELNLSSLELGDSALYFCASSPGEGPRGEQYFGPGTRLTVT.

The chain links TRBV5-8 to TRBJ2-6; TRBD1 might be the D (5 bases). Trimming took 2 bases from V and 1 from J, leaving 7 bases between them. The CDR3 contains 15 residues. The V gene's germline CDR1 is SGHTS and CDR2 YDEGEE. The DNA for the CDR3 is TGTGCCAGCAGCTTTTACAGGTCTGGGGCCAACGTCCTGACTTTC. Encoded protein: CASSFYRSGANVLTF.

The chain employs TRBV3-1 (or the pseudogene TRBV3-2) and TRBJ2-5; perhaps TRBD1 as D (5 bases). CDR1 is LGHDT and CDR2 is YNNKEL in the germline V gene (reference sequence). Trimming pared 0 bases from V and 5 bases from J, leaving 13 bases between. This CDR3 is 15 amino acids long. This CDR3 reads CASSQDTWGPETQYF. CDR3 in DNA: TGTGCCAGCAGCCAAGACACTTGGGGCCCCGAGACCCAGTACTTC.

This chain connects TRBV6-4 to TRBJ1-2; no definite D call. V was trimmed by 0 bases and J by 2 bases, leaving 10 bases between them. The CDR3 contains 15 residues. CDR1 is MRHNA, CDR2 SNTAGT, per germline. Here the CDR3 reads CASSDSFTNNYGYTF. The CDR3 coding sequence is TGTGCCAGCAGTGACTCGTTTACAAACAACTATGGCTACACCTTC.

V and J are TRBV11-2 and TRBJ2-7, with 7 bases aligning to TRBD2. The CDR3 extends over 14 amino acids. V trimming: 5 bases; J trimming: 5 bases; junction bases outside the gene matches: 9. CDR1 SGHAT and CDR2 FQNNGV come from the germline V gene. In DNA form, the CDR3 reads TGTGCCAGCAGCAGCGGACTAGATCGCGACGAGCAGTACTTC. Residues: CASSSGLDRDEQYF. Supplemented by reference TRBV11-2 and TRBJ2-7, the full variable domain reads EAGVAQSPRYKIIEKRQSVAFWCNPISGHATLYWYQQILGQGPKLLIQFQNNGVVDDSQLPKDRFSAERLKGVDSTLKIQPAKLEDSAVYLCASSSGLDRDEQYFGPGTRLTVT.

V usage is TRBV11-2 and J usage is TRBJ2-2; D gene uncertain. CDR3 length: 11 residues. V was trimmed by 5 bases and J by 4 bases, leaving 2 bases between them. In germline, CDR1 is SGHAT, CDR2 FQNNGV. Here the CDR3 reads CASSLTGELFF. The CDR3 nucleotides read TGTGCCAGCAGCCTCACCGGGGAGCTGTTTTTT.

This clone was counted between two and nine times. The chain carries TRBV3-1 (or the pseudogene TRBV3-2) and TRBJ2-1; 11 bases match TRBD2. The CDR3 runs to 15 residues. CDR1 is LGHDT and CDR2 is YNNKEL in the germline V gene (reference sequence). Unmatched junction bases numbered 2, after V lost 0 bases and J lost 7 bases. DNA of the CDR3: TGTGCCAGCAGCCAAGAACTAGCGGGAGCGAATGAGCAGTTCTTC. It specifies CASSQELAGANEQFF.

V and J are TRBV11-1 and TRBJ1-4; 8 bases are shared with TRBD1. V gave up 3 bases and J gave up 7 bases; unmatched junction bases: 1. This CDR3 region has 13 residues. Per the germline V gene, CDR1 is SGHAT and CDR2 is FQDESV (reference sequence). Here the CDR3 reads CASSFGTGEKLFF. CDR3 in DNA: TGTGCCAGCAGCTTCGGGACAGGTGAAAAACTGTTTTTT. Full variable domain (outside the CDR3, taken from reference TRBV11-1 and TRBJ1-4): EAEVAQSPRYKITEKSQAVAFWCDPISGHATLYWYRQILGQGPELLVQFQDESVVDDSQLPKDRFSAERLKGVDSTLKIQPAELGDSAMYLCASSFGTGEKLFFGSGTQLSVL.

The chain employs TRBV3-1 (or the pseudogene TRBV3-2) and TRBJ1-2; no firm D call. Per the germline V gene, CDR1 is LGHDT and CDR2 is YNNKEL (reference sequence). The CDR3 loop spans 16 amino acids. Trimming took 1 base from V and 1 from J, leaving 13 bases between them. CDR3 in amino acids: CASSQVRGGRNYGYTF. For the CDR3, the DNA is TGTGCCAGCAGCCAAGTCCGGGGAGGACGTAACTATGGCTACACCTTC.

The rearrangement uses TRBV7-9 and TRBJ1-1; maybe TRBD1 (5 bases). Germline lookup yields CDR1 SEHNR and CDR2 FQNEAQ (reference sequence). The V end lost 2 bases, the J end lost 1 base, and 8 bases lay between the germline ends. The CDR3 is made up of 14 amino acids. CDR3 DNA: TGTGCCAGCAGCTTAACCACAGGGAACACTGAAGCTTTCTTT. Its translation: CASSLTTGNTEAFF.

V is TRBV7-2 and J is TRBJ1-5; no clear D. The V gene lost 5 bases and the J gene lost 4 bases, with 15 bases spanning the gap. Germline V gene data show CDR1 as SGHTA and CDR2 as FQGNSA. The CDR3 consists of 15 residues. The CDR3: CASSPSNRGNQPQHF. The CDR3, as DNA: TGTGCCAGCAGCCCCTCTAACCGGGGAAATCAGCCCCAGCATTTT.

The V and J genes are TRBV19 and TRBJ2-1; 9 nucleotides line up with TRBD1. The CDR3 loop spans 15 amino acids. J gave up 8 bases and V 3 bases, and 8 bases lay outside the gene matches. From germline, CDR1 is LNHDA and CDR2 SQIVND (reference sequence). CDR3 sequence (DNA): TGTGCCAGTAGTATGAGGACAGGGGCGCCTGATGAGCAGTTCTTC. This gives the protein CASSMRTGAPDEQFF.

V gene TRBV6-5 combines with J gene TRBJ2-5; TRBD2 is a possible D gene (6 bases). V was shortened by 7 bases and J by 0 bases, with 15 bases between the two germline ends. This CDR3 is 15 amino acids long. Germline CDR1 is MNHEY and CDR2 is SVGAGI. Here the CDR3 DNA reads TGTGCCAGCACGGCGGGACGGGGGTACCAAGAGACCCAGTACTTC. Residues: CASTAGRGYQETQYF.

V is TRBV6-6 and J is TRBJ2-6; D not certain. CDR1 is MNHNY and CDR2 is SVGAGI in the germline V gene (reference sequence). V was cut by 6 bases and J by 0 bases, with 3 bases left in between. The CDR3 contains 13 residues. DNA for the CDR3: TGTGCCAGCAGCGGCTCTGGGGCCAACGTCCTGACTTTC. Encoded protein: CASSGSGANVLTF.

The J gene is TRBJ2-5, the V gene TRBV18; the match to TRBD1 covers 7 bases. This CDR3 contains 12 residues. Germline V gene sequence: CDR1 KGHSH, CDR2 LQKENI. J gave up 5 bases and V 3 bases, and 0 bases lay outside the gene matches. CDR3 in amino acids: CASSPDRETQYF. CDR3 DNA sequence: TGTGCCAGCTCACCGGACAGGGAGACCCAGTACTTC.